These 25 T cell receptor beta chains were all obtained from the same sample, sequenced in a study of Ad26.COV2.S vaccination and SARS-CoV-2 variants. Profiling relied on immunoSEQ multiplex PCR, and the TCRdb table lists in-frame clones only, not all of them. The sample yields over 110,000 clones, about nine tenths seen once. Sequenced here: peripheral blood, sampled after recovery from COVID-19. The receptors originated from a human donor who had recovered from COVID-19.

This chain links TRBV7-9 with TRBJ1-2; the match to TRBD1 covers 8 bases. CDR1 and CDR2 (germline): SEHNR, FQNEAQ (reference sequence). This CDR3 is 14 amino acids long. The junction had 7 bases not matched to a gene; V was cut back by 6 bases and J by 4 bases. This chain's CDR3 is CASSSDRGLYGYTF. The CDR3 DNA follows: TGTGCCAGCAGTTCAGACAGGGGCCTCTATGGCTACACCTTC.

V is TRBV10-1 and J is TRBJ2-3, with TRBD1 as a possible D gene (6 bases). V was cut by 0 bases and J by 6 bases, with 19 bases left in between. The CDR3 is 17 amino acids. The germline gives CDR1 WNHNN, CDR2 SYGVQD (reference sequence). The CDR3, as DNA: TGCGCCAGCAGTGAGTCGATTGGGGGCGGGTTGAAGGATACGCAGTATTTT. It specifies CASSESIGGGLKDTQYF.

The genes are TRBV6-5 and TRBJ2-7, with D tentatively TRBD1 (6 bases). The CDR3 extends over 12 amino acids. V was shortened by 6 bases and J by 6 bases, with 12 bases between the two germline ends. CDR1 is MNHEY and CDR2 is SVGAGI in the germline V gene. CDR3 sequence reads: CASRSQGSEQYF. DNA for the CDR3: TGTGCCAGCAGATCACAGGGATCCGAGCAGTACTTC.

The CDR3 region has the DNA TGTGCCAGCAGTGGGGAAGCAGATACGCAGTATTTT. It is translated as CASSGEADTQYF. The V and J genes are TRBV2 and TRBJ2-3, with no clear D. From germline, CDR1 is SNHLY and CDR2 FYNNEI. V lost 4 bases and J 4 bases, leaving 6 bases between the germline ends. This CDR3 is built from 12 residues.

This rearrangement joins TRBV4-3 to TRBJ1-3; D gene uncertain. The V gene lost 1 base and the J gene lost 4 bases, with 20 bases spanning the gap. The CDR3 is 18 amino acids. Germline V gives CDR1 LGHNA, CDR2 YSLEER. CDR3: CASSQGPLRHMWGNTIYF. CDR3 nucleotides: TGCGCCAGCAGCCAAGGTCCCCTAAGACATATGTGGGGAAACACCATATATTTT.

The rearrangement links TRBV27 to TRBJ2-7; 7 nucleotides align to TRBD2. This CDR3 region has 14 residues. Trimming took 8 bases from V and 6 from J; bases not matched to a gene: 13. The germline CDR1 and CDR2 sequences are MNHEY and SMNVEV (reference sequence). The CDR3 region is CASSPREGRGEQYF. The DNA for the CDR3 is TGTGCCAGCTCCCCCAGGGAGGGAAGGGGCGAGCAGTACTTC.

The chain employs TRBV4-3 and TRBJ1-1; D gene uncertain. Germline loops: CDR1 LGHNA, CDR2 YSLEER. V was trimmed by 0 bases and J by 0 bases, leaving 8 bases between them. This CDR3 contains 15 residues. The CDR3 loop is CASSQDSGVNTEAFF. The CDR3 nucleotides are TGCGCCAGCAGCCAAGATTCGGGAGTGAACACTGAAGCTTTCTTT.

This clone was detected only a few times. The chain links TRBV6-5 to TRBJ1-1, with D maybe TRBD1 (5 bases). CDR3 length: 14 amino acids. Germline V gene sequence: CDR1 MNHEY, CDR2 SVGAGI. With 0 bases removed from V and 11 bases from J, the gap between germline ends came to 16 bases. This CDR3 is CASSYSAWKGHAFF. CDR3 DNA sequence: TGTGCCAGCAGTTACTCGGCTTGGAAGGGGCACGCTTTCTTT.

Only one count was recorded for this clone. The CDR3 DNA sequence: TGTGCCAGCAGTTATCCCGGCGGGAGTGGCTACACCTTC. Translation: CASSYPGGSGYTF. This rearrangement joins TRBV6-5 to TRBJ1-2, with D unclear. Germline CDR1 reads MNHEY; CDR2 reads SVGAGI. CDR3 size: 13 residues. The V and J ends lost 3 bases and 7 bases respectively, with 12 bases between them.

This sequence joins TRBV19 and TRBJ2-7; TRBD1 matches at 7 bases. V was clipped by 0 bases and J by 4 bases; unmatched bases: 6. Germline CDR1 is LNHDA and CDR2 is SQIVND (reference sequence). This CDR3 contains 15 residues. CDR3 DNA sequence: TGTGCCAGTAGTATAGATCCGACAGGGAGATACGAGCAGTACTTC. It codes for CASSIDPTGRYEQYF.

The chain couples TRBV4-1 to TRBJ2-1, with D tentatively TRBD2 (6 bases). CDR1 MGHRA and CDR2 YSYEKL come from the germline V gene. The V gene lost 2 bases and the J gene lost 6 bases, with 20 bases spanning the gap. The CDR3 contains 17 residues. CDR3: CASSQPPALGGLNEQFF. The CDR3 DNA is TGCGCCAGCAGCCAACCCCCTGCCTTAGGAGGGCTCAATGAGCAGTTCTTC.

The rearrangement joins TRBV28 to TRBJ2-1; a possible D gene is TRBD2 (6 bases). The germline gives CDR1 MDHEN, CDR2 SYDVKM. The CDR3 loop spans 15 amino acids. V was shortened by 4 bases and J by 3 bases, with 13 bases between the two germline ends. The CDR3 DNA reads TGTGCCAGCAGTTCTCGGGGGATTGTCTACAATGAGCAGTTCTTC. This sequence encodes CASSSRGIVYNEQFF. Based on the CDR3 plus reference TRBV28 and TRBJ2-1, the full variable domain is DVKVTQSSRYLVKRTGEKVFLECVQDMDHENMFWYRQDPGLGLRLIYFSYDVKMKEKGDIPEGYSVSREKKERFSLILESASTNQTSMYLCASSSRGIVYNEQFFGPGTRLTVL.

V is TRBV2 and J is TRBJ2-1; D gene uncertain. The V gene lost 4 bases and the J gene lost 0 bases, with 16 bases spanning the gap. The CDR3 is made up of 17 amino acids. Germline loops: CDR1 SNHLY, CDR2 FYNNEI. In DNA, the CDR3 is TGTGCCAGCAGTGGGCCCGACGGATCCAGCTCCTACAATGAGCAGTTCTTC. It is translated as CASSGPDGSSSYNEQFF. The full variable domain, rest sourced from reference TRBV2 and TRBJ2-1, is EPEVTQTPSHQVTQMGQEVILRCVPISNHLYFYWYRQILGQKVEFLVSFYNNEISEKSEIFDDQFSVERPDGSNFTLKIRSTKLEDSAMYFCASSGPDGSSSYNEQFFGPGTRLTVL.

As DNA, the CDR3 is TGTGCCTGGAGTGGATGGGGACAGTTCTCTGGAAACACCATATATTTT. It is translated as CAWSGWGQFSGNTIYF. The chain has TRBV30 and TRBJ1-3; 7 nucleotides line up with TRBD1. This CDR3 is 16 amino acids long. The J segment lost 0 bases and the V segment lost 1 base, leaving 6 bases of the junction unmatched. Germline V gene data show CDR1 as GTSNPN and CDR2 as SVGIG (reference sequence).

The gene calls are TRBV6-2 or TRBV6-3 and TRBJ1-1; D gene uncertain. The CDR3 has 11 amino acids. V gave up 5 bases and J gave up 2 bases, with 3 bases separating them. Germline values: CDR1 MNHEY, CDR2 SVGEGT. The CDR3 nucleotides are TGTGCCAGCAGTAGTAACACTGAAGCTTTCTTT. Residues: CASSSNTEAFF.

The CDR3 nucleotides read TGTGCCTGGAGCCCCCCAGGGGTCGATACGCAGTATTTT. It translates to CAWSPPGVDTQYF. This chain joins TRBV30 and TRBJ2-3; D possibly corresponds to TRBD1 (6 bases). Trimming stripped 3 bases from V and 6 bases from J, with 13 bases between. CDR3 size: 13 residues. The germline gives CDR1 GTSNPN, CDR2 SVGIG (reference sequence).

The chain joins TRBV7-8 to TRBJ2-7; 11 bases align to TRBD2. Germline CDR1 and CDR2: SGHVS and FQNEAQ. The CDR3 loop spans 17 amino acids. V shed 6 bases and J 3 bases; nucleotides not matched to a gene: 13. This chain's CDR3 is CASSSTGGLAGVYEQYF. The CDR3 DNA sequence: TGTGCCAGCAGTTCCACGGGAGGACTAGCGGGCGTCTACGAGCAGTACTTC.

The chain is built from TRBV5-8 and TRBJ1-2; D remains ambiguous. The CDR3 sequence is 13 residues long. Germline CDR1 SGHTS, CDR2 YDEGEE. The V end lost 4 bases, the J end lost 9 bases, and 16 bases lay between the germline ends. CDR3 bases: TGTGCCAGCAGCCCCATCCCCTCTGGGAGCTACACCTTC. It encodes CASSPIPSGSYTF. The complete variable domain, with remaining parts taken from reference TRBV5-8 and TRBJ1-2, reads EAGVTQSPTHLIKTRGQQATLRCSPISGHTSVYWYQQALGLGLQFLLWYDEGEERNRGNFPPRFSGRQFPNYSSELNVNALELEDSALYLCASSPIPSGSYTFGSGTRLTVV.

The chain recombines TRBV7-2 with TRBJ2-3; D is uncertain. The length of the CDR3 is 13 residues. Germline loops: CDR1 SGHTA, CDR2 FQGNSA. The germline V and J ends were trimmed by 2 bases and 0 bases, with 3 bases remaining between them. The CDR3 DNA reads as TGTGCCAGCAGCTTAATTAGCACAGATACGCAGTATTTT. Translated, it gives CASSLISTDTQYF.

This clone was counted only a few times. The gene calls are TRBV28 and TRBJ1-5, with D possibly matching TRBD1 (6 bases). Germline lookup yields CDR1 MDHEN and CDR2 SYDVKM. V was cut by 8 bases and J by 3 bases, with 11 bases left in between. The length of the CDR3 is 13 residues. The CDR3 region is CASEDSPNQPQHF. CDR3 nucleotide sequence: TGTGCCAGCGAGGACAGTCCCAATCAGCCCCAGCATTTT.

The chain recombines TRBV7-9 with TRBJ1-5; the D is unclear. CDR3 length: 13 amino acids. V was trimmed by 5 bases and J by 4 bases, leaving 9 bases between them. Germline CDR1 reads SEHNR; CDR2 reads FQNEAQ (reference sequence). The CDR3 loop reads CASSPSLNQPQHF. CDR3 bases: TGTGCCAGCAGCCCCTCCTTAAATCAGCCCCAGCATTTT.

The V and J genes are TRBV5-1 and TRBJ1-2; 10 bases fit TRBD1. CDR1 is SGHRS, CDR2 YFSETQ, per germline. The CDR3 runs to 17 residues. V lost 4 bases, J lost 0 bases, and 9 bases stayed unmatched. Here the CDR3 DNA reads TGCGCCAGCAGCGACCGGGACAGGGGCGCCGCTAACTATGGCTACACCTTC. The encoded protein is CASSDRDRGAANYGYTF.

The genes are TRBV7-2 and TRBJ1-1; no clear D. CDR3 size: 14 residues. V shed 4 bases and J shed 1 base, with 10 bases lying between them. Germline-derived CDR1 and CDR2 are SGHTA and FQGNSA. Here the CDR3 reads CASSSLRENTEAFF. CDR3 coding DNA: TGTGCCAGCAGCTCCCTTAGGGAGAACACTGAAGCTTTCTTT. Combining the CDR3 with reference TRBV7-2 and TRBJ1-1 gives the whole variable domain GAGVSQSPSNKVTEKGKDVELRCDPISGHTALYWYRQSLGQGLEFLIYFQGNSAPDKSGLPSDRFSAERTGGSVSTLTIQRTQQEDSAVYLCASSSLRENTEAFFGQGTRLTVV.

This chain joins TRBV6-5 and TRBJ1-5; 10 bases fit TRBD1. This CDR3 comprises 15 residues. Germline CDR1 and CDR2: MNHEY and SVGAGI. J lost 6 bases, V lost 6 bases, and 8 bases had no gene match. CDR3 region: CASSLGQGEAQPQHF. DNA of the CDR3: TGTGCCAGCAGCCTCGGACAGGGGGAGGCTCAGCCCCAGCATTTT.

The rearrangement links TRBV6-2 or TRBV6-3 to TRBJ1-1, with D uncertain. The CDR3 is made up of 15 amino acids. V was clipped by 0 bases and J by 1 base, with 9 bases between them. Germline CDR1 MNHEY, CDR2 SVGEGT. The CDR3 region is CASSYSQAANTEAFF. The CDR3 DNA is TGTGCCAGCAGTTACTCGCAGGCAGCGAACACTGAAGCTTTCTTT.